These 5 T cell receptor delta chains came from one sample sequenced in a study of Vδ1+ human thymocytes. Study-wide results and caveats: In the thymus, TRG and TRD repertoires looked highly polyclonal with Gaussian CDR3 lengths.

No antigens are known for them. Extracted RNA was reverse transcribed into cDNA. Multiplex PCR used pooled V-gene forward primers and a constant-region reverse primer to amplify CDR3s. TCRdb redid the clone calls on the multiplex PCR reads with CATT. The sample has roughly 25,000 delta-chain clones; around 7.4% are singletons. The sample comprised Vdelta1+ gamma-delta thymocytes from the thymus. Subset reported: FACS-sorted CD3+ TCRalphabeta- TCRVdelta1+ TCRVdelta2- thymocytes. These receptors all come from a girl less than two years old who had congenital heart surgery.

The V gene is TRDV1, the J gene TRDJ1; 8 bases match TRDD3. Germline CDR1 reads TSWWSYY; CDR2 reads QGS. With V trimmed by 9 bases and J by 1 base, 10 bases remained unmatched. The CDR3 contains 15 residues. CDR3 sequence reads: CALNSGDKGTDKLIF. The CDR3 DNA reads TGTGCTCTCAATTCGGGGGATAAAGGCACCGATAAACTCATCTTT.

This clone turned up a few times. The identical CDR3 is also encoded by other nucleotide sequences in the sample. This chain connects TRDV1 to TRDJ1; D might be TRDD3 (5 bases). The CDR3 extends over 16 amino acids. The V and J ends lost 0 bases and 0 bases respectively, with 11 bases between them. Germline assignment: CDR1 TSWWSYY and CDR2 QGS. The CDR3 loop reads CALGELRGLYTDKLIF. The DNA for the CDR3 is TGTGCTCTTGGGGAACTAAGGGGACTCTACACCGATAAACTCATCTTT.

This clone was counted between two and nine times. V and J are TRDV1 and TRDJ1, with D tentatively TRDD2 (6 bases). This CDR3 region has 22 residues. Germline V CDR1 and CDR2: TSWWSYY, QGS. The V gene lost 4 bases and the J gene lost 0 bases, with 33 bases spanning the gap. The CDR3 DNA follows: TGTGCTCTTGGGGTTCCTTCCCCAGCGTACTGCGGGACTCACCTGTACACCGATAAACTCATCTTT. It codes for CALGVPSPAYCGTHLYTDKLIF.

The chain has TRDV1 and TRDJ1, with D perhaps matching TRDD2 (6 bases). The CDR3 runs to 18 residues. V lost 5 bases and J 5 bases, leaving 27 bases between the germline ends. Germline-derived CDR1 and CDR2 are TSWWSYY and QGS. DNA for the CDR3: TGTGCTCTTGGGCAGCCCTTCCCCCCTGTGTGGCCTAATGATAAACTCATCTTT. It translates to CALGQPFPPVWPNDKLIF.

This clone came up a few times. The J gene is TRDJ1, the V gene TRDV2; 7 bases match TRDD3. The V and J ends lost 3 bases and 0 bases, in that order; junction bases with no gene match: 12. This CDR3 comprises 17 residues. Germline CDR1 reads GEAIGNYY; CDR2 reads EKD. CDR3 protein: CACDDLGVARDTDKLIF. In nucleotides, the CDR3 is TGTGCCTGTGACGATCTGGGGGTCGCACGTGACACCGATAAACTCATCTTT.